The T cell receptor (beta chain) under discussion was sequenced for a study of blood T cell repertoires in COVID-19. Across the whole study: Sites across the United States, Italy and Spain contributed samples from acute and convalescent COVID-19.

Sequencing used immunoSEQ multiplex PCR; TCRdb keeps in-frame clones, though not all of them. The sample includes approximately 180,000 clones, more than 65% of them seen just once. Adults between roughly 18 and 95 years of age took part from approximately 24 US areas. Clinical histories supplied by participants themselves formed the basis of cohort assignment. The CDR3 runs to 15 residues. V was shortened by 4 bases and J by 6 bases, with 14 bases between the two germline ends. Germline-derived CDR1 and CDR2 are SGHRS and YFSETQ. Specimen: PBMCs or T cells enriched from blood (not recorded which). V usage is TRBV5-1 and J usage is TRBJ1-6; D remains ambiguous. This clonotype was obtained from a man aged 45-65 years who had recovered from COVID-19. CDR3 sequence (DNA): TGCGCCAGCAGCAAAGAGGTGATGAGTAATTCACCCCTCCACTTT. Its translation is CASSKEVMSNSPLHF.